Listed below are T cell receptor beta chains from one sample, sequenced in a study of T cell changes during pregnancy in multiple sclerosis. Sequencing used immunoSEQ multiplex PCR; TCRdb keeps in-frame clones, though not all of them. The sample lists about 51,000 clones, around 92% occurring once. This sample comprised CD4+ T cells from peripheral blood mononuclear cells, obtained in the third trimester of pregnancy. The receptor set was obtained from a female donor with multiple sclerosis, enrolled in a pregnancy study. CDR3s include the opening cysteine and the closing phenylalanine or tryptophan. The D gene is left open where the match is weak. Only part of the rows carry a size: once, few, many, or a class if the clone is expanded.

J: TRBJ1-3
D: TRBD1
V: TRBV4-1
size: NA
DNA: TGCGCCAGCAGCCAAGGACGGGACAGGGAAAACACCATATATTTT
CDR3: CASSQGRDRENTIYF

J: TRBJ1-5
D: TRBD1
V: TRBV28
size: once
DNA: TGTGCCAGCAGTTGGGGCGACAGGGGAGGTCAGCCCCAGCATTTT
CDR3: CASSWGDRGGQPQHF

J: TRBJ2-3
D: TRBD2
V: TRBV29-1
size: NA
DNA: TGCAGCGTTAGGGAGGGGCCGTCCACAGATACGCAGTATTTT
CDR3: CSVREGPSTDTQYF

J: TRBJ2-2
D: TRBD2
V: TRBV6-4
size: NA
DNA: TGTGCCCCGGAATCCGCGGGGGATGATAGGGCCGGGGAGCTGTTTTTT
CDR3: CAPESAGDDRAGELFF

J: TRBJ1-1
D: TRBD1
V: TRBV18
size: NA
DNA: TGTGCCAGCTCACCGAATAGAGGACAGGGCCTCGACCCTGAAGCTTTCTTT
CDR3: CASSPNRGQGLDPEAFF

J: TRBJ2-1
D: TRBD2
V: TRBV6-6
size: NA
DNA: TGTGCCAGCAGTCCCGACAGCGGGAGCTACAATGAGCAGTTCTTC
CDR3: CASSPDSGSYNEQFF

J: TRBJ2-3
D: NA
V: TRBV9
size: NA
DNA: TGTGCCAGCAGCGTAGTTGCGGGGAGTTCAGATACGCAGTATTTT
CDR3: CASSVVAGSSDTQYF

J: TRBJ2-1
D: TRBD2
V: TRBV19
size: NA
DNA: TGTGCCAGTAGTCGATGGAGGCTAGCGGGACGCTCCTACAATGAGCAGTTCTTC
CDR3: CASSRWRLAGRSYNEQFF

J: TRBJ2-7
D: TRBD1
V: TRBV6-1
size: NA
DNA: TGTGCCAGCGGGGATACCGGGACAGGGGGTGGCGAGCAGTACTTC
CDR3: CASGDTGTGGGEQYF

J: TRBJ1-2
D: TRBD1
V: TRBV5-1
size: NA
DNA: TGCGCCAGCAGCAAGGGACAGGGGGATGGCTACACCTTC
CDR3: CASSKGQGDGYTF

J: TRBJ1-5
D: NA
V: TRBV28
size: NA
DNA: TGTGCCAGCAGTTCTTATAGCAATCAGCCCCAGCATTTT
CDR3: CASSSYSNQPQHF

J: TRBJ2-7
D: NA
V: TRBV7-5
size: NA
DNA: TGTGCCAGAAGCTTAGAGGAGCCCTACGAGCAGTACTTC
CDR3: CARSLEEPYEQYF

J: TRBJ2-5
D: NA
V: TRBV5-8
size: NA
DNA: TGTGCCAGCAGCTCACAGGGTAGGGTGGAGACCCAGTACTTC
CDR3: CASSSQGRVETQYF

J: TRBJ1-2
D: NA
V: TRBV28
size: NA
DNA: TGTGCCAGCAGTTTATTAGGCGGCAGGGGCAACTATGGCTACACCTTC
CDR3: CASSLLGGRGNYGYTF

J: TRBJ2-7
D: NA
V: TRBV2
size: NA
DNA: TGTGCCAGCACCAGTTTAAGCGGCTCCTACGAGCAGTACTTC
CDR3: CASTSLSGSYEQYF

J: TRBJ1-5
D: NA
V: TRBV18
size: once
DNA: TGTGCCAGCTCACCACGGGAGGGCAATCAGCCCCAGCATTTT
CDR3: CASSPREGNQPQHF

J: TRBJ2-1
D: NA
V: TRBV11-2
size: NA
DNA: TGTGCCAGCAGCTTACAGCGTTACAATGAGCAGTTCTTC
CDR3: CASSLQRYNEQFF

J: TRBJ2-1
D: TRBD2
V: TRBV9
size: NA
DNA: TGTGCCAGCAGCCCCCGGATAGCGGGAGGGAGGGATTACAATGAGCAGTTCTTC
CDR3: CASSPRIAGGRDYNEQFF

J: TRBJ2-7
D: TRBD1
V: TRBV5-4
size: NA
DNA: TGTGCCAGCAGCTTGGGACAGGGAAGGTACGAGCAGTACTTC
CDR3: CASSLGQGRYEQYF

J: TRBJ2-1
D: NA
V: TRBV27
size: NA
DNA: TGTGCCAGCAGTTTATTAGTCAACAATGAGCAGTTCTTC
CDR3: CASSLLVNNEQFF

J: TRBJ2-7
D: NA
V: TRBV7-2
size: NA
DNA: TGTGCCAGCAGCTTAGTGCGGGGCTACGAGCAGTACTTC
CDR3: CASSLVRGYEQYF

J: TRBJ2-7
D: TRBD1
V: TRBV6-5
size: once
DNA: TGTGCCACCCGGCGGACAGGCCACTCCTACGAGCAGTACTTC
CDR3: CATRRTGHSYEQYF

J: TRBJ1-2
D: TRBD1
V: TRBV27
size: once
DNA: TGTGCCAGCAGTTTATTTGGGACAGCCTATGGCTACACCTTC
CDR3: CASSLFGTAYGYTF

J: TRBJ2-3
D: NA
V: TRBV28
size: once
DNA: TGTGCCAGCAGTTCTCCGGACAGTACGAATACGCAGTATTTT
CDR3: CASSSPDSTNTQYF

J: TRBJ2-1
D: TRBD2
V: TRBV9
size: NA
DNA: TGTGCCAGCAGCGTAGACCCCCCAGCGGGAAGAATAAATGAGCAGTTCTTC
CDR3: CASSVDPPAGRINEQFF

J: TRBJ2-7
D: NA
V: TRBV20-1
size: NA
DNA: TGCAGTGCTCAACGGGGTTACGAGCAGTACTTC
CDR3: CSAQRGYEQYF

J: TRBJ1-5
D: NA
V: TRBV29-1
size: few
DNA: TGCAGCGTTGGCAGAGACTACAATCAGCCCCAGCATTTT
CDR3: CSVGRDYNQPQHF

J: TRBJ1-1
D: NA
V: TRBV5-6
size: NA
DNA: TGTGCCAGCAGTTCGTGGGGGACATTGAACACTGAAGCTTTCTTT
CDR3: CASSSWGTLNTEAFF

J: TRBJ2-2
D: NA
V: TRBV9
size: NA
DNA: TGTGCCAGCAGCTATGCGGGACAGTTGAACACCGGGGAGCTGTTTTTT
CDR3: CASSYAGQLNTGELFF

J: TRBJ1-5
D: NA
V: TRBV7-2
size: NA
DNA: TGTGCCAGCAGCACCCAGACAGGCGGCACCCAGCATTTT
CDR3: CASSTQTGGTQHF

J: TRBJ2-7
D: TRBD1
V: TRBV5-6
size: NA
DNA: TGTGCCAGCAGCTTGATTGTATTGGACAGGCTCGAGCAGTACTTC
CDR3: CASSLIVLDRLEQYF

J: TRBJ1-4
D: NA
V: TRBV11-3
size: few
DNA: TGTGCCAGCAGCCCACGCCCGGGGAATCCGGCTAATGAAAAACTGTTTTTT
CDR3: CASSPRPGNPANEKLFF

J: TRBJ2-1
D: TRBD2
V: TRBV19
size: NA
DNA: TGTGCCAGTAGTATTTTAGCGGGTAGGAATGAGCAGTTCTTC
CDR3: CASSILAGRNEQFF

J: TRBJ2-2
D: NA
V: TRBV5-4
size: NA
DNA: TGTGCCAGCAGCTTATACGGCGGGGAGCTGTTTTTT
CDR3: CASSLYGGELFF

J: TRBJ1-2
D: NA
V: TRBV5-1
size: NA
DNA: TGCGCCAGCAGCCTAGATCCGGGGGACTATGGCTACACCTTC
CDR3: CASSLDPGDYGYTF

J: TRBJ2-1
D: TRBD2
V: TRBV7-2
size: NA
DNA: TGTGCCAGCAGCAAACTAGCGGGAGAAGGCTACAATGAGCAGTTCTTC
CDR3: CASSKLAGEGYNEQFF

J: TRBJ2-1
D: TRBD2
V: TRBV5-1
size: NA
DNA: TGCGCCAGCAGCCGTAGCGGGGCGGATTACAATGAGCAGTTCTTC
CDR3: CASSRSGADYNEQFF

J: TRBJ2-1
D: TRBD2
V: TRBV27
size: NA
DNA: TGTGCCAGCAGGAAAGGACTAGTAAATGAGCAGTTCTTC
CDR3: CASRKGLVNEQFF

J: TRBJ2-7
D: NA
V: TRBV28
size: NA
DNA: TGTGCCAGCAACAGACAGACCTACGAGCAGTACTTC
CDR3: CASNRQTYEQYF

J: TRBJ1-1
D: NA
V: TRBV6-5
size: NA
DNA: TGTGCCAGCAGCCCCTCCCTGACGTCGGGGGGGGAAGCTTTCTTT
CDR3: CASSPSLTSGGEAFF

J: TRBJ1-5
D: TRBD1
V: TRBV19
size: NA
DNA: TGTGCCAGTAGTCAGGACAGGGTTCGGGATCGCAATCAGCCCCAGCATTTT
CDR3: CASSQDRVRDRNQPQHF

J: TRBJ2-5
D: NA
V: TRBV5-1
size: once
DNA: TGCGCCAGCAGCCCCGGGTGGGAAGAGACCCAGTACTTC
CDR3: CASSPGWEETQYF

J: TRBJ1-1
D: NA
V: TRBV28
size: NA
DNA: TGTGCCAGCAGTTTAGCAGGGTGGGGTACTGAAGCTTTCTTT
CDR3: CASSLAGWGTEAFF

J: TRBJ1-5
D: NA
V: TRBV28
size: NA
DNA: TGTGCCAGCGGAAACCTGGGAGGCTATAGCAATCAGCCCCAGCATTTT
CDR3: CASGNLGGYSNQPQHF

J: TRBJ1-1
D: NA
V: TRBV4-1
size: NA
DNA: TGCGCCAGCAGCCAAGACTTGAAGGGGCGAGGCACTGAAGCTTTCTTT
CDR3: CASSQDLKGRGTEAFF

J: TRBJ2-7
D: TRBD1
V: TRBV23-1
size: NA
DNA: TGCGCCAGCAGTCAGGAGGGGACAGGGGCCCCCTACGAGCAGTACTTC
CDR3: CASSQEGTGAPYEQYF

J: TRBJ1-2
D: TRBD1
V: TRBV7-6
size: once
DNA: TGTGCCAGCACCCAATCAGCAGGGGGAAGAAACAGTGGCTACACCTTC
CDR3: CASTQSAGGRNSGYTF

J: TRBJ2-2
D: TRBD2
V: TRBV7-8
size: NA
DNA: TGTGCCAGCAGCTTCCGAGCGGGAGGAGGGACCGGGGAGCTGTTTTTT
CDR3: CASSFRAGGGTGELFF

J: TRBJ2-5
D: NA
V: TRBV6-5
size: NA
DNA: TGTGCCAGCAGTTACTCTCAGGGAACAGGTCAGACCCAGTACTTC
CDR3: CASSYSQGTGQTQYF

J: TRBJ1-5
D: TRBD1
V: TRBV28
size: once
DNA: TGTGCCAGCAGTCAAATCCGGACAGGGGGTCAGCCCCAGCATTTT
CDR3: CASSQIRTGGQPQHF